The sequence of this T cell receptor (beta chain) was determined in a study of OX40 agonist ivuxolimab in advanced cancers. This clone was found once. Here immunoSEQ multiplex PCR was the method, and the copy in TCRdb shows in-frame clones only, minus some. The sample includes approximately 100,000 clones, approximately 86% of them seen just once. Anyone with autoimmune disease history or systemic immunosuppression was excluded. Blood was sampled at baseline, cycle 4 day 1, and cycle 7 day 1. Trimming removed 2 bases at V and 6 bases at J, with 14 bases between. Germline assignment: CDR1 SGHDN and CDR2 FVKESK. The length of the CDR3 is 14 residues.

The source was CD4+ or CD8+ T cells sorted from blood, collected in a trial of the OX40 agonist ivuxolimab. The TCR sequence derives from an adult with an advanced solid tumor such as melanoma, head and neck, liver or kidney cancer. The chain employs TRBV14 and TRBJ2-7; unclear D gene. The DNA of the CDR3 is TGTGCCAGCAGCCAAAGGTTAGGGTGTTGCGAGCAGTACTTC. Amino acid sequence: CASSQRLGCCEQYF.